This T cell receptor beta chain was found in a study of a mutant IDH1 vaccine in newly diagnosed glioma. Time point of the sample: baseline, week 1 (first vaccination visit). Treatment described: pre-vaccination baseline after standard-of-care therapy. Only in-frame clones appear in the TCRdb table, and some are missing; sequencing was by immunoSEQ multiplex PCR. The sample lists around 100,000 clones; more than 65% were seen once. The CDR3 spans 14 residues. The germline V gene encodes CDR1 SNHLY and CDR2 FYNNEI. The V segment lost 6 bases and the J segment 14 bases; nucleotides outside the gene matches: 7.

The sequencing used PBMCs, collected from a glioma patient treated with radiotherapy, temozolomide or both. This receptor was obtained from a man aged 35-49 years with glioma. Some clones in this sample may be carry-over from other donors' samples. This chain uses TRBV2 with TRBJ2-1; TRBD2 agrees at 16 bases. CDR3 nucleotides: TGTGCCAGCAGGCCCGGGACTAGCGGGGGGGCTGAGTTCTTC. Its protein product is CASRPGTSGGAEFF.